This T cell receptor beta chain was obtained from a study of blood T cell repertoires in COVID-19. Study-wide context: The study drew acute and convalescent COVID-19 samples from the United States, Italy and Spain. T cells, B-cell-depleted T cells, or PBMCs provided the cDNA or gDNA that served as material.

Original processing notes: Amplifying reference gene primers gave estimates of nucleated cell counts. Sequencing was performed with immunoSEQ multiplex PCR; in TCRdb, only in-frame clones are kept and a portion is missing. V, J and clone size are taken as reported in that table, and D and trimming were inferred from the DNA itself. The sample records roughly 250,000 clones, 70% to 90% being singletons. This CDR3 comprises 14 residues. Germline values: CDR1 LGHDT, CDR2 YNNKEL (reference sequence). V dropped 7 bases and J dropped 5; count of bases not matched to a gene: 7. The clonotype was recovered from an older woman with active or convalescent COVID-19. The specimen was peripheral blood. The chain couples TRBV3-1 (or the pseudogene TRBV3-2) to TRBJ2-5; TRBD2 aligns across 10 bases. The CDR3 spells CASTLAGRGETQYF. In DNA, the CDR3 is TGTGCCAGCACACTAGCGGGGCGTGGGGAGACCCAGTACTTC.